These 20 T cell receptor beta chains came from one sample sequenced in a study of T-cell memory formation after mild COVID-19. TCRdb reprocessed the 5' RACE reads via MiXCR and lists one record per CDR3 protein. The sample records 540,000 or so distinct CDR3 sequences, roughly 22% being singletons. Sequences were obtained from PBMCs or a T cell subset sorted from them (not recorded which). These TCRs come from an adult woman who had mild COVID-19 (a few samples of this study predate the infection). Cell type and time point are not known.

In this sample, this clonotype turned up a few times. The J gene is TRBJ2-3, the V gene TRBV29-1; D ambiguous. The CDR3 is 12 amino acids. The V gene's germline CDR1 is SQVTM and CDR2 ANQGSEA. Trimming took off 4 bases at V and 10 bases at J, with 15 bases between the two ends. The CDR3 sequence: CSVAFRVYAQYF. In DNA form, the CDR3 reads TGCAGCGTTGCCTTTCGGGTCTATGCGCAGTATTTT.

The chain has TRBV7-2 and TRBJ2-3; TRBD2 matches 9 bases. Per the germline V gene, CDR1 is SGHTA and CDR2 is FQGNSA. The trim removed 2 bases at V and 1 base at J, leaving 4 bases unmatched. This CDR3 has 16 amino acids. CDR3 loop: CASSLFLAGRTDTQYF. The DNA of the CDR3 is TGTGCCAGCAGCTTATTCCTAGCGGGACGCACAGATACGCAGTATTTT.

This clonotype was found a few times. The CDR3 is CATSLGTGRSYNEQFF. The CDR3 nucleotides read TGTGCCACCAGTCTCGGGACCGGGCGCTCCTACAATGAGCAGTTCTTC. This sequence joins TRBV24-1 and TRBJ2-1, with D perhaps given as TRBD1 or TRBD2 (5 bases each). The CDR3 has 16 residues. CDR1 is KGHDR and CDR2 is SFDVKD in the germline V gene. V was trimmed by 6 bases and J by 0 bases, leaving 14 bases between them.

The chain carries TRBV4-3 and TRBJ2-2, with 10 nucleotides matching TRBD2. The CDR3 consists of 16 residues. V lost 5 bases to trimming and J lost 7 bases; unmatched junction nucleotides: 10. In germline, CDR1 is LGHNA, CDR2 YSLEER. The CDR3 coding sequence is TGCGCCAGCAGCGTCCTAGCGGGAGTCGGGATCGGGGAGCTGTTTTTT. It is translated as CASSVLAGVGIGELFF.

The J gene is TRBJ2-7, the V gene TRBV5-1, with 8 bases that match TRBD2. J lost 0 bases, V lost 4 bases, and 12 bases had no gene match. Germline CDR1 is SGHRS and CDR2 is YFSETQ. This CDR3 is built from 17 residues. In nucleotides, the CDR3 is TGCGCCAGCAGCCCGGGAGGGCGGACCGAAAGCTCCTACGAGCAGTACTTC. It specifies CASSPGGRTESSYEQYF.

This clonotype was found a few times. This sequence joins TRBV24-1 and TRBJ2-5; D may be TRBD2 (5 bases). The CDR3 extends over 14 amino acids. Germline lookup yields CDR1 KGHDR and CDR2 SFDVKD. Deletions cut 3 bases from V and 5 bases from J, with 12 bases between. CDR3 sequence: CATSDQTRSETQYF. In DNA form, the CDR3 reads TGTGCCACCAGTGATCAAACTAGATCGGAGACCCAGTACTTC.

The V gene is TRBV7-9, the J gene TRBJ2-1; tentatively, D is TRBD2 (5 bases). Germline CDR1 and CDR2: SEHNR and FQNEAQ (reference sequence). Deletions cut 10 bases from V and 5 bases from J, with 15 bases between. The CDR3 sequence is 13 residues long. The CDR3 region has the DNA TGTGCCAACACCGGGGAAAGGGACAATGAGCAGTTCTTC. The encoded protein is CANTGERDNEQFF. Looking up the rest from reference TRBV7-9 and TRBJ2-1 gives the full variable domain: DTGVSQNPRHKITKRGQNVTFRCDPISEHNRLYWYRQTLGQGPEFLTYFQNEAQLEKSRLLSDRFSAERPKGSFSTLEIQRTEQGDSAMYLCANTGERDNEQFFGPGTRLTVL.

J is TRBJ2-5 and V is TRBV10-3; 11 nucleotides align to TRBD2. With V trimmed by 6 bases and J by 4 bases, 1 base remained unmatched. CDR3 length: 13 residues. Germline values: CDR1 ENHRY, CDR2 SYGVKD. In DNA form, the CDR3 reads TGTGCCATCAGCGGACTAGCGGGAGAGACCCAGTACTTC. Protein sequence: CAISGLAGETQYF.

This clonotype was seen many times. The V gene is TRBV12-3 or TRBV12-4, the J gene TRBJ2-3; 8 bases match TRBD2. CDR3 length: 16 residues. V lost 1 base, J lost 3 bases, and 6 bases stayed unmatched. The CDR3 region has the DNA TGTGCCAGCAGTTTAGGGACTAGCAGGCGTACAGATACGCAGTATTTT. Residues: CASSLGTSRRTDTQYF.

In this sample, this clonotype turned up a few times. This rearrangement joins TRBV3-1 to TRBJ2-1, with unresolved D. Germline V gene sequence: CDR1 LGHDT, CDR2 YNNKEL (reference sequence). The CDR3 contains 14 residues. Between the trimmed V and J ends, which lost 1 base and 9 bases, there was a span of 13 bases. The CDR3 here is CASSQVFRNSEQFF. The CDR3 DNA reads as TGTGCCAGCAGCCAAGTCTTTCGGAATAGTGAGCAGTTCTTC.

This chain uses TRBV29-1 with TRBJ2-5; 13 bases are shared with TRBD2. This CDR3 region has 16 residues. The germline V gene encodes CDR1 SQVTM and CDR2 ANQGSEA. Germline trimming cut 1 base from V and 5 bases from J; bases unmatched to any gene: 7. Written as DNA, the CDR3 is TGCAGCGTTGAAGGGACTAGCGGGAGAACGTTGGAGACCCAGTACTTC. Translating gives CSVEGTSGRTLETQYF.

There are a few counts of this clonotype. The chain is built from TRBV25-1 and TRBJ2-7; D remains ambiguous. Trimming took 5 bases from V and 2 from J, leaving 16 bases between them. The germline V gene encodes CDR1 MGHDK and CDR2 SYGVNS. The CDR3 consists of 15 residues. The CDR3 region has the DNA TGTGCCAGCAGTCCTCATGGGGAAGGGCCCTACGAGCAGTACTTC. It yields the protein CASSPHGEGPYEQYF.

The rearrangement links TRBV6-5 to TRBJ1-1; D gene unclear. V gave up 2 bases and J gave up 0 bases, with 16 bases separating them. Germline assignment: CDR1 MNHEY and CDR2 SVGAGI. CDR3 length: 17 residues. CDR3 protein: CASSYARSQSMNTEAFF. The CDR3 region has the DNA TGTGCCAGCAGTTACGCTCGCAGCCAATCGATGAACACTGAAGCTTTCTTT.

The chain links TRBV15 to TRBJ2-7, with D unresolved. Trimming removed 5 bases from V and 2 bases from J, with 22 bases in between. Per germline, CDR1 LNHNV and CDR2 YYDKDF (reference sequence). This CDR3 has 17 residues. The CDR3 bases are TGTGCCACCAGCCGGAAGTCGGGTATGGGGTCTCCCTACGAGCAGTACTTC. This codes for CATSRKSGMGSPYEQYF.

The V call is TRBV11-3, the J call TRBJ2-5; 11 bases align to TRBD2. Losses at the gene ends were 5 bases for V and 5 bases for J; bases not matched to a gene: 4. The CDR3 is 14 residues long. Germline V lookup: CDR1 SGHNT, CDR2 YENEEA. The CDR3 sequence: CASSRSGGAETQYF. The DNA for the CDR3 is TGTGCCAGCAGCCGTAGCGGGGGGGCGGAGACCCAGTACTTC. Combining the CDR3 with reference TRBV11-3 and TRBJ2-5 gives the whole variable domain EAGVVQSPRYKIIEKKQPVAFWCNPISGHNTLYWYLQNLGQGPELLIRYENEEAVDDSQLPKDRFSAERLKGVDSTLKIQPAELGDSAVYLCASSRSGGAETQYFGPGTRLLVL.

This sequence joins TRBV19 and TRBJ1-5, with 7 bases identical to TRBD1. V was pared by 8 bases and J by 7 bases, with 14 bases of the junction left unmatched. This CDR3 spans 15 amino acids. Germline values: CDR1 LNHDA, CDR2 SQIVND (reference sequence). CDR3 amino acids: CASVPGVGQIQPQHF. DNA for the CDR3: TGTGCCAGTGTCCCTGGTGTGGGACAGATACAGCCCCAGCATTTT.

Only a few counts were recorded for this clonotype. This chain joins TRBV3-1 and TRBJ2-1; D may be TRBD2 (6 bases). CDR3 length equals 15 residues. Trimming cost V 3 bases and J 6 bases, with 15 bases left between them. From germline, CDR1 is LGHDT and CDR2 YNNKEL (reference sequence). The CDR3 DNA sequence: TGTGCCAGCAGCCAGGGGACTCCCATAGGCAATGAGCAGTTCTTC. Translation gives CASSQGTPIGNEQFF.

This rearrangement joins TRBV29-1 to TRBJ1-2; D gene unclear. The germline V gene encodes CDR1 SQVTM and CDR2 ANQGSEA. V was trimmed by 3 bases and J by 4 bases, leaving 18 bases between them. This CDR3 is built from 15 residues. The CDR3 nucleotides read TGCAGCGTTGAGGGCAGCCTAGAGAACATCTATGGCTACACCTTC. This gives the protein CSVEGSLENIYGYTF. Together with reference TRBV29-1 and TRBJ1-2, the CDR3 gives the full variable domain: SAVISQKPSRDICQRGTSLTIQCQVDSQVTMMFWYRQQPGQSLTLIATANQGSEATYESGFVIDKFPISRPNLTFSTLTVSNMSPEDSSIYLCSVEGSLENIYGYTFGSGTRLTVV.

The rearrangement uses TRBV20-1 and TRBJ2-7; 8 bases map to TRBD2. Germline loops: CDR1 DFQATT, CDR2 SNEGSKA (reference sequence). The CDR3 extends over 15 amino acids. After removal of 0 bases from V and 4 bases from J, the junction contained 8 bases not matched to a gene. The CDR3 DNA is TGCAGTGCTAGAGATTTCCGGGGGGGCGCTTACGAGCAGTACTTC. This codes for CSARDFRGGAYEQYF.

This clonotype showed up just a few times. The chain uses TRBV11-3 and TRBJ2-1; D may be TRBD2 (6 bases). Germline V gene sequence: CDR1 SGHNT, CDR2 YENEEA. The CDR3 is made up of 15 amino acids. The V and J ends lost 3 bases and 7 bases respectively, with 16 bases between them. CDR3 DNA sequence: TGTGCCAGCAGCTTTGGAGGGGTGATCTGGAATGAGCAGTTCTTC. It yields the protein CASSFGGVIWNEQFF. The entire variable domain, with the rest obtained from reference TRBV11-3 and TRBJ2-1, is as follows: EAGVVQSPRYKIIEKKQPVAFWCNPISGHNTLYWYLQNLGQGPELLIRYENEEAVDDSQLPKDRFSAERLKGVDSTLKIQPAELGDSAVYLCASSFGGVIWNEQFFGPGTRLTVL.